This T cell receptor (beta chain) was recovered during a study of T cells after yellow fever vaccination. This clonotype was found many times. Its target is not known. V lost 5 bases and J lost 0, with 10 bases in between. The CDR3 contains 15 residues. Looked up from germline, CDR1 is LGHNA and CDR2 is YSLEER. Study-level points and caveats: Repertoires obtained by FACS sorting could include abundant clonotypes that entered as contaminants from the bulk population. Faster peaking, at day 5 versus 15, marked a secondary response that was weaker.

5'RACE template switching added a universal primer site and UMIs to TCR cDNA. TCRdb analysed the 5' RACE reads with MiXCR anew, one entry per CDR3 protein. The sample holds over 45,000 distinct CDR3 sequences, approximately 6.9% seen once. This chain joins TRBV4-3 and TRBJ2-2; no reliable D call. The material sequenced was CD8+ T cells sorted from PBMCs, taken on the day of the first yellow fever vaccination. The TCR comes from a man aged 18 to 30 who received the YFV17D yellow fever vaccine. The CDR3 sequence is CASSSGPANTGELFF. The CDR3 nucleotides are TGCGCCAGCAGCTCCGGGCCCGCGAACACCGGGGAGCTGTTTTTT.